The present TCR beta chain was sequenced within a study of blood T cells in healthy people across ages (dated by TCRdb to 2014 to 2015). With respect to the entire study: Template switching captured roughly one uniquely barcoded TCR beta cDNA molecule per two T cells in model experiments. For two donors (one aged 18 to 29 and one aged 80 or older), the study analyzed two additional independent replicas of 1 million unique cDNA reads from the same blood draw. Age-related changes in TCR beta repertoire diversity were measured in the study by deep sequencing normalized with unique cDNA molecular identifiers. The donors were divided into four age groups: young (average around 16 years), middle-aged (about 40), aged (approximately 62) and long-lived (roughly 86). To avoid experimental bias, donors of different ages were spread randomly across the sequencing lanes. Overall study results and their limits: As age increased, observed TCR beta diversity per million T cells dropped in a roughly linear way, and a significant reduction was already evident by age 40. Estimates of total diversity based on one million sequenced T cells were considered lower bounds and underestimates. Because the CMV infection status of the donors was unknown, age-related changes in expanded clonotypes may potentially have been confounded. Observed TCR beta diversity correlated strongly with the percentage of naive T cells measured by flow cytometry. Since profiling was done on bulk unsorted PBMCs, naive and antigen-experienced compartments could not be conclusively compared. Compared with the aged group, the long-lived group had more naive CD4+ T cells, fewer expanded clones and increased TCR diversity, a pattern suggesting age selection.

Library preparation used 5' RACE. These reads were obtained on an Illumina HiSeq 2500. A second PCR of roughly 7 to 11 cycles was run with a J-beta primer mix and a sample-barcoded 5' primer. A template-switch 5' adaptor carrying 12 random nucleotides introduced a unique molecular identifier onto each TCR beta cDNA molecule. At least 2.5 million CDR3-containing paired-end reads were obtained from each sample. First-strand cDNA synthesis was performed from all RNA using the Mint cDNA synthesis kit, with priming by a TRBC-specific oligonucleotide. Following uracil-DNA glycosylase treatment, a first 18-cycle PCR with universal primers M1SS and BC2_uni_R was performed on all cDNA. The authors' analysis ran thus. For normalization, 1 million high-quality reads, each with a distinct molecular identifier, were randomly selected from each sample. Reads with shared molecular identifiers were discarded instead of being binned into consensus sequences. MiTCR, with a Q25 quality threshold and the strictest error-elimination algorithm, was used for CDR3 identification, clonotype clustering and error correction. A nonparametric unseen species model using Euler transformation provided a lower-bound estimate of total TCR beta diversity. TCRdb applied fastp at Q25 and MiXCR to the public reads, then kept only in-frame beta chains. Every entry covers one CDR3 protein and lists the most common genes and DNA from its rows. The authors' filters were not applied to this entry. Across this sample there are about 830,000 distinct CDR3 sequences, with 62% seen only once. Roughly 25% of the sample belongs to the ten largest clones.

A distance of 20 bases separates the germline ends of V and J, which lose 4 bases and 5 bases respectively. CDR1 and CDR2, looked up from the germline V gene, are SGHTA and FQGNSA. The CDR3, from cysteine to phenylalanine, totals 16 residues. Only the CDR3 portion is preserved as DNA: 48 bases, with reading frame beginning at the first base. A remark on this clonotype: This receptor's antigen is unknown. No base quality values were provided; no much bigger clone lies one nucleotide off.

The roughly 39 donors, aged 6 to 90 years, were systemically healthy Caucasian individuals from Russia. Around 10 milliliters of peripheral blood were collected from each donor into EDTA-treated Vacutainer tubes. Ficoll-Paque density-gradient centrifugation was used to isolate PBMCs, with at least 6.5 million per sample. Trizol reagent was used to extract total RNA from the PBMCs, yielding at least 5 micrograms per sample. For every donor, flow cytometry on a PBMC aliquot measured the percentage of naive CD45RAhigh/CD27high T cells. The sequence was obtained from a man younger than 45 in good health. The sequenced material came from blood. The chain is encoded by TRBV7-2 joined to TRBJ1-2; tentative D gene TRBD1, with 5 bases matching. The nucleotides are TGTGCCAGCAGCTCCCCCCTCCCACAGGCCCTTTATGGCTACACCTTC. Its translation reads: CASSSPLPQALYGYTF. With all but the CDR3 taken from the reference TRBV7-2 and TRBJ1-2 genes, the full variable domain is: GAGVSQSPSNKVTEKGKDVELRCDPISGHTALYWYRQSLGQGLEFLIYFQGNSAPDKSGLPSDRFSAERTGGSVSTLTIQRTQQEDSAVYLCASSSPLPQALYGYTFGSGTRLTVV.